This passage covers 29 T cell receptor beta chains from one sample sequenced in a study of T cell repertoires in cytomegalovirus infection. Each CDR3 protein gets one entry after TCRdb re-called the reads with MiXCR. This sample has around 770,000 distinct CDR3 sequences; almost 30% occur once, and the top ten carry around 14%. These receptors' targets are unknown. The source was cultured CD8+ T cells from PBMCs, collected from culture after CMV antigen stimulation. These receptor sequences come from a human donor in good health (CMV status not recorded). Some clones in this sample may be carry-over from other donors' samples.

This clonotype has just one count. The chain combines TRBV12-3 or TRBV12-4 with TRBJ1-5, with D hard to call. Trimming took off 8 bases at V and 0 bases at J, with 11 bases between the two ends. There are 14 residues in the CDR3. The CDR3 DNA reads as TGTGCCAGCGCACATGGACCTAGCAATCAGCCCCAGCATTTT. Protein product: CASAHGPSNQPQHF.

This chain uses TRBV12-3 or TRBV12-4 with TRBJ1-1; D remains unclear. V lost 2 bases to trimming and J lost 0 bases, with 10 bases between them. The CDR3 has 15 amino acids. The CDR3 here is CASSLSYLVNTEAFF. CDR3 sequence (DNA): TGTGCCAGCAGTTTAAGTTACTTGGTGAACACTGAAGCTTTCTTT.

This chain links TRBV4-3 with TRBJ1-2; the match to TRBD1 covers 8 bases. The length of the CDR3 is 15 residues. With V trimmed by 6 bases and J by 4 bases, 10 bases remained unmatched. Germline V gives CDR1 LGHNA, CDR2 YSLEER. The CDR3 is CASREGAGGSYGYTF. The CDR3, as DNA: TGCGCCAGCAGAGAAGGCGCAGGGGGCAGCTATGGCTACACCTTC.

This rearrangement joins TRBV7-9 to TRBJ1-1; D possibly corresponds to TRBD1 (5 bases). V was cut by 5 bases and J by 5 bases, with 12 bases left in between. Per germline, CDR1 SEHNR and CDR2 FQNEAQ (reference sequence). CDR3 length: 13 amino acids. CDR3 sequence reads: CASSPIRDTEAFF. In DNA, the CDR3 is TGTGCCAGCAGCCCGATCAGGGATACTGAAGCTTTCTTT.

CDR3 sequence (DNA): TGTGCCATCAGTGATTCGGGAAGATACACTGAAGCTTTCTTT. Protein sequence: CAISDSGRYTEAFF. The V and J genes are TRBV10-3 and TRBJ1-1; D gene uncertain. V was shortened by 3 bases and J by 3 bases, with 11 bases between the two germline ends. CDR3 size: 14 residues. Germline V gene lookup returns CDR1 ENHRY and CDR2 SYGVKD.

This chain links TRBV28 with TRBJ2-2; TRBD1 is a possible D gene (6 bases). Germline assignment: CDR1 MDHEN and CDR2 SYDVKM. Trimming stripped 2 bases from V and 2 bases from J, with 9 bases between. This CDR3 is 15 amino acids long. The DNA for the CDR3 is TGTGCCAGCAGTTTAGGACAGTACAACACCGGGGAGCTGTTTTTT. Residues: CASSLGQYNTGELFF.

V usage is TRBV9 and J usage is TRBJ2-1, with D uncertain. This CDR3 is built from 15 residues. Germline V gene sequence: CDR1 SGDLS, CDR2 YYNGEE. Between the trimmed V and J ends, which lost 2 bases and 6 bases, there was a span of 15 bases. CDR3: CASSVSDLWINEQFF. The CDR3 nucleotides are TGTGCCAGCAGCGTTTCGGATCTGTGGATCAATGAGCAGTTCTTC. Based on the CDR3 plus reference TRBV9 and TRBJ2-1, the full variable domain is DSGVTQTPKHLITATGQRVTLRCSPRSGDLSVYWYQQSLDQGLQFLIQYYNGEERAKGNILERFSAQQFPDLHSELNLSSLELGDSALYFCASSVSDLWINEQFFGPGTRLTVL.

CDR3 sequence (DNA): TGTGCCACCAGTGACACCGGGACAGTGCCCTACAATGAGCAGTTCTTC. Residues: CATSDTGTVPYNEQFF. This chain connects TRBV24-1 to TRBJ2-1; 7 nucleotides match TRBD1. J gave up 2 bases and V 4 bases, and 7 bases lay outside the gene matches. The CDR3 totals 16 residues. CDR1 and CDR2 from the germline V gene are KGHDR and SFDVKD.

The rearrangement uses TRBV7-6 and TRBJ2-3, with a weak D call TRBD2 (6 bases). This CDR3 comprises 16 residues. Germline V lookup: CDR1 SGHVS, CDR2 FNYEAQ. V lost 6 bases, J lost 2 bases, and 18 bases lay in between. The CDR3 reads CASSVGWGVNTDTQYF. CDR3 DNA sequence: TGTGCCAGCAGTGTAGGATGGGGGGTGAACACAGATACGCAGTATTTT.

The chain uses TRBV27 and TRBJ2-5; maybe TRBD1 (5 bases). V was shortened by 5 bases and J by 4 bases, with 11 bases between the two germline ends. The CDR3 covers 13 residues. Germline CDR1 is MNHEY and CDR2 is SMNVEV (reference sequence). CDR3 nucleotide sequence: TGTGCCAGCAGTAAGACAGATCCAGAGACCCAGTACTTC. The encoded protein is CASSKTDPETQYF.

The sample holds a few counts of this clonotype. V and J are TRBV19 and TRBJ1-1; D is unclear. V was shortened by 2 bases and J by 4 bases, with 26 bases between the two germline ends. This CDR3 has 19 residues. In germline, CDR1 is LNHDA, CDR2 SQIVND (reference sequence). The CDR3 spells CASSIPSPGPHRMGTEAFF. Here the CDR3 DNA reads TGTGCCAGTAGTATACCCTCCCCAGGACCCCACCGGATGGGCACTGAAGCTTTCTTT.

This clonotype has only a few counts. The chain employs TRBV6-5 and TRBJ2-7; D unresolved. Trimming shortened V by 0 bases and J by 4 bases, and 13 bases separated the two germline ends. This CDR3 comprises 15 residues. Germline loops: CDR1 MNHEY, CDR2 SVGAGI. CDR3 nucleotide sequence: TGTGCCAGCAGTTACTCGGAACACCTTCTATACGAGCAGTACTTC. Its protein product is CASSYSEHLLYEQYF.

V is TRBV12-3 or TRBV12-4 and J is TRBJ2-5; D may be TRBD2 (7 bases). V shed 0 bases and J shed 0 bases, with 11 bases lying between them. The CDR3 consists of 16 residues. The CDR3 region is CASSLAGGGYQETQYF. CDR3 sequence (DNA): TGTGCCAGCAGTTTAGCAGGGGGAGGGTACCAAGAGACCCAGTACTTC.

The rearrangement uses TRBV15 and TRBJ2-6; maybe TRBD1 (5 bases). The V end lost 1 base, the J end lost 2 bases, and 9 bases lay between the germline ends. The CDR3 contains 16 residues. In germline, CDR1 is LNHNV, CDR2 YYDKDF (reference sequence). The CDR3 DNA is TGTGCCACCAGCAGAGTCCCAGGGCCTGGGGCCAACGTCCTGACTTTC. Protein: CATSRVPGPGANVLTF.

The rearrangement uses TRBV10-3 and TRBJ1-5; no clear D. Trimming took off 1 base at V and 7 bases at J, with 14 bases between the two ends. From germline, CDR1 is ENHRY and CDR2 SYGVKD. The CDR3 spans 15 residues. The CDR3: CAISEYTVNGQPQHF. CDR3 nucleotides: TGTGCCATCAGTGAGTACACCGTCAACGGGCAGCCCCAGCATTTT.

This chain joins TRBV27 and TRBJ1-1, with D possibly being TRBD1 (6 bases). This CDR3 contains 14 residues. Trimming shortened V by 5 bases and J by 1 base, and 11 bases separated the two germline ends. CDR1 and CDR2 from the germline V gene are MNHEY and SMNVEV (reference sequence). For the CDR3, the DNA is TGTGCCAGCAGTCTCCAGACAGGGAACACTGAAGCTTTCTTT. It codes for CASSLQTGNTEAFF.

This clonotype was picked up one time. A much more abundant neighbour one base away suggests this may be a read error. CDR3 sequence reads: CASSLVVLGGTEAFF. The CDR3, as DNA: TGTGCCAGCAGTTTAGTAGTCTTGGGGGGGACTGAAGCTTTCTTT. The gene calls are TRBV12-3 or TRBV12-4 and TRBJ1-1, with a weak D call TRBD1 (5 bases). Deletions cut 1 base from V and 5 bases from J, with 14 bases between. CDR3 length equals 15 residues.

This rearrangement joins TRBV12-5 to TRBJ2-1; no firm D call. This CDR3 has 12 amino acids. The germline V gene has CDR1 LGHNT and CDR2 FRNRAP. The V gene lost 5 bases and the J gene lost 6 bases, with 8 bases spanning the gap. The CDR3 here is CASGGFRNEQFF. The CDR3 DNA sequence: TGTGCTAGTGGTGGGTTTCGCAATGAGCAGTTCTTC.

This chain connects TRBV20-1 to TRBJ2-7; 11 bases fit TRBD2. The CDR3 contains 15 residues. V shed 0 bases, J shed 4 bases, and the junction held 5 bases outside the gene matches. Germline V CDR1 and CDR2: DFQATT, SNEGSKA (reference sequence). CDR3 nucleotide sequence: TGCAGTGCTAGAGATTTACTAGCGGGGGAATACGAGCAGTACTTC. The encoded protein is CSARDLLAGEYEQYF.

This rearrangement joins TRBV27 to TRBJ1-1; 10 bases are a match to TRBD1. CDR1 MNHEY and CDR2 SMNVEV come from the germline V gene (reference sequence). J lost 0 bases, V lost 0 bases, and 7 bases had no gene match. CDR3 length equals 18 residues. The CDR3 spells CASSLSMGQGLMNTEAFF. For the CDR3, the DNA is TGTGCCAGCAGTTTATCCATGGGACAGGGGCTCATGAACACTGAAGCTTTCTTT.

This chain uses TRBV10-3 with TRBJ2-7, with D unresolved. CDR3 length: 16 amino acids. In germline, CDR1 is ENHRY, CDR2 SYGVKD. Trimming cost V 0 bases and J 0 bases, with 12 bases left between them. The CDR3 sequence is CAISESGQWGSYEQYV. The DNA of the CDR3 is TGTGCCATCAGTGAGTCTGGGCAGTGGGGCTCCTACGAGCAGTACGTC.

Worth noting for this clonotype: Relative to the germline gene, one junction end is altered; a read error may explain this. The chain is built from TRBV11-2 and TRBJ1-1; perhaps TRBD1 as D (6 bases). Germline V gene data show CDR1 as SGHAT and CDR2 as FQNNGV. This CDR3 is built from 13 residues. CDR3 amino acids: CASRLVGATEDFF. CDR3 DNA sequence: TGTGCCAGCCGCTTAGTGGGGGCCACTGAAGATTTCTTT.

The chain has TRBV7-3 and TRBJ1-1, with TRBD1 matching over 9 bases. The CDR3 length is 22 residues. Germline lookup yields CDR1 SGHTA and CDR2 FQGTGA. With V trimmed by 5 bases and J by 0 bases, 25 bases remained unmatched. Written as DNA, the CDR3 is TGTGCCAGCAGCCCGGGTCGGGACAGGGTACGCTGGGAGGACCACATGAACACTGAAGCTTTCTTT. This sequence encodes CASSPGRDRVRWEDHMNTEAFF.

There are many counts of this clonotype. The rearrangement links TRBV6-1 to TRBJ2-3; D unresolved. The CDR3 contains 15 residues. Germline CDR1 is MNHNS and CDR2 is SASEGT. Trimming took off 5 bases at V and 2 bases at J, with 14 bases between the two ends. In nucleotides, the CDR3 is TGTGCCAGCAGTCCCTTGCGGCAGATCACAGATACGCAGTATTTT. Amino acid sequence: CASSPLRQITDTQYF.

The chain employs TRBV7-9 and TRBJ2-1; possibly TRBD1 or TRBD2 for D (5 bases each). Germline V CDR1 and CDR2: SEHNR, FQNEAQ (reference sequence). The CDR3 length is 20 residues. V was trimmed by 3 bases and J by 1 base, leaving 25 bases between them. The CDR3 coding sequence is TGTGCCAGCAGCTTCCGGGGCGACCTTTTGCTAGCAAGGTCCTACAATGAGCAGTTCTTC. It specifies CASSFRGDLLLARSYNEQFF.

The CDR3 nucleotides are TGTGCCAGCAGCTTAGCCCGACTAGGCCCGACCACAGATACGCAGTATTTT. It is translated as CASSLARLGPTTDTQYF. The chain combines TRBV7-6 with TRBJ2-3; weak D call: TRBD2 (6 bases). V lost 0 bases and J 2 bases, leaving 15 bases between the germline ends. CDR3 size: 17 residues. Per germline, CDR1 SGHVS and CDR2 FNYEAQ.

The DNA of the CDR3 is TGTGCCAGCAGCTTAGTCCACGAGCAGTACGTC. Amino acids: CASSLVHEQYV. V is TRBV11-2 and J is TRBJ2-7; no clear D gene. V was clipped by 1 base and J by 5 bases, with 3 bases between them. CDR1 SGHAT and CDR2 FQNNGV come from the germline V gene. The CDR3 extends over 11 amino acids.

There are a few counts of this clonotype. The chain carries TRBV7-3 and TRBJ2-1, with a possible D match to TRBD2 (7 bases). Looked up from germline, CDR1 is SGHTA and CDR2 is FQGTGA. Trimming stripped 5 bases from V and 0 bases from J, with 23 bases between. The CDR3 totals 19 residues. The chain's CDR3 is CASSQNYGGGRSSYNEQFF. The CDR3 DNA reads TGTGCCAGCAGCCAAAACTATGGCGGGGGCCGAAGCTCCTACAATGAGCAGTTCTTC. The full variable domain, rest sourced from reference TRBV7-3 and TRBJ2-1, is GAGVSQTPSNKVTEKGKYVELRCDPISGHTALYWYRQSLGQGPEFLIYFQGTGAADDSGLPNDRFFAVRPEGSVSTLKIQRTERGDSAVYLCASSQNYGGGRSSYNEQFFGPGTRLTVL.

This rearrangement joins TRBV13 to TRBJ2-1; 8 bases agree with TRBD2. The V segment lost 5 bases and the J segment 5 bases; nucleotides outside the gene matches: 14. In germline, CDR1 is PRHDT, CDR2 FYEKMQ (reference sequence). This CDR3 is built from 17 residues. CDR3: CASSPTGRGARNNEQFF. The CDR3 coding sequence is TGTGCCAGCAGCCCAACAGGGCGGGGGGCGCGAAACAATGAGCAGTTCTTC.